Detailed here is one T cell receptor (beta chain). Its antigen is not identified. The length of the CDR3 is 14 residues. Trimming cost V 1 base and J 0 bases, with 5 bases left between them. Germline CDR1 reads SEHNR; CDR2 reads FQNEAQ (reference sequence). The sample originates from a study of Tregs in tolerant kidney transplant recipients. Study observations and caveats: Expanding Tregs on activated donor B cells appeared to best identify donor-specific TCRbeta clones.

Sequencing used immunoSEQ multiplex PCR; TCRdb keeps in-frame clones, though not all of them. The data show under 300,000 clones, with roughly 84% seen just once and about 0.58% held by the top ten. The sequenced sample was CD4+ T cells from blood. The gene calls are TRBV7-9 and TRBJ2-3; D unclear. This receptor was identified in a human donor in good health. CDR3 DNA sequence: TGTGCCAGCAGCTTAGGAACCAGCACAGATACGCAGTATTTT. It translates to CASSLGTSTDTQYF.